This TCR beta chain was profiled in a study of blood T cell repertoires in COVID-19. Across the whole study: There were acute and convalescent COVID-19 samples, and they came from the United States, Italy and Spain. T cells, B-cell-depleted T cells, or PBMCs supplied cDNA or gDNA.

In the original analysis: Researchers report that nucleated cell counts were estimated from reference gene primer amplification. Some clones are missing from TCRdb's copy, which holds only in-frame ones; the method was immunoSEQ multiplex PCR. The V and J calls and clone size were taken over from that table, and D and trimming were inferred from the DNA. The top ten hold about 12% of the sample, which has fewer than 200,000 clones, about 86% seen once. This clone has just one count. Seattle patients were enrolled while actively infected and followed longitudinally. The germline V gene has CDR1 GTSNPN and CDR2 SVGIG (reference sequence). The CDR3 length is 16 residues. With 4 bases clipped from V and 2 bases from J, the junction kept 9 bases outside the gene matches.

The source is a woman in her sixties or seventies with COVID-19, enrolled during active disease. Sequenced input: peripheral blood. The chain recombines TRBV30 with TRBJ1-3, with 9 nucleotides matching TRBD1. The CDR3 loop reads CAWNPRTGVAGNTIYF. CDR3 DNA sequence: TGTGCCTGGAACCCTCGGACAGGGGTGGCTGGAAACACCATATATTTT.